Listed below are T cell receptor beta chains from one sample, sequenced in a study of blood T cell repertoires in COVID-19. Profiled with immunoSEQ multiplex PCR; TCRdb holds only in-frame clones, not every one. The sample yields more than 50,000 clones, approximately 90% seen once. Sequenced material: peripheral blood. Receptors were obtained from a human donor in a cohort sampled during active COVID-19. The CDR3 runs from the conserved cysteine through the conserved F or W. Each record gives: J gene, V gene, D gene, clone size, CDR3 protein, CDR3 DNA. The D gene is left open where the match is weak. Expanded clones are given a class, and other clones once, few, many or no size at all.

TRBJ2-3,TRBV7-6,NA,NA,CASSLGVRGSTDTQYF,TGTGCCAGCAGCTTAGGGGTTAGGGGATCTACAGATACGCAGTATTTT
TRBJ2-5,TRBV7-7,NA,NA,CASSLALLAGRETQYF,TGTGCCAGCAGCTTAGCGCTCCTAGCCGGACGAGAGACCCAGTACTTC
TRBJ2-5,TRBV27,TRBD1,NA,CASSPDRVGETQYF,TGTGCCAGCAGCCCAGACAGGGTTGGAGAGACCCAGTACTTC
TRBJ2-1,TRBV11-3,TRBD2,NA,CASSSGGGVNEQFF,TGTGCCAGCAGCTCCGGGGGGGGAGTCAATGAGCAGTTCTTC
TRBJ2-7,TRBV7-3,NA,NA,CASSLGGSSSYEQYF,TGTGCCAGCAGCTTAGGTGGGAGTAGCTCCTACGAGCAGTACTTC
TRBJ2-7,TRBV28,TRBD2,NA,CASSFRGLAGGSYEQYF,TGTGCCAGCAGTTTCCGCGGGCTAGCGGGGGGCTCCTACGAGCAGTACTTC
TRBJ2-7,TRBV30,TRBD1,NA,CACDRASYEQYF,TGTGCCTGTGACAGGGCCTCCTACGAGCAGTACTTC
TRBJ2-7,TRBV5-1,TRBD1,few,CASSKVTGTGPNEQYF,TGCGCCAGCAGCAAGGTGACCGGGACAGGGCCCAACGAGCAGTACTTC
TRBJ2-1,TRBV4-3,TRBD2,once,CASSQEAGSNEQFF,TGCGCCAGCAGCCAAGAAGCGGGGAGCAATGAGCAGTTCTTC
TRBJ2-3,TRBV27,TRBD1,once,CASSLLKGTGVPDTQYF,TGTGCCAGCAGTTTACTTAAAGGGACAGGGGTCCCAGATACGCAGTATTTT
TRBJ2-7,TRBV10-1,TRBD1,NA,CASSDPGTGSYEQYF,TGCGCCAGCAGTGACCCCGGGACAGGCTCCTACGAGCAGTACTTC
TRBJ1-1,TRBV6-5,NA,NA,CASSLGATMNTEAFF,TGTGCCAGCTCTCTGGGTGCCACTATGAACACTGAAGCTTTCTTT
TRBJ1-1,TRBV5-5,NA,NA,CASSQTEITEAFF,TGTGCCAGCAGCCAGACAGAGATCACTGAAGCTTTCTTT
TRBJ2-7,TRBV30,NA,few,CAWSVRDLPDYEQYF,TGTGCCTGGAGTGTAAGGGACTTGCCCGACTACGAGCAGTACTTC
TRBJ1-2,TRBV24-1,NA,once,CATSEGATYGYTF,TGTGCCACCAGTGAGGGTGCGACTTATGGCTACACCTTC
TRBJ2-3,TRBV10-3,TRBD1,once,CAISEAGGQGTDTQYF,TGTGCCATCAGTGAGGCAGGGGGACAGGGCACAGATACGCAGTATTTT
TRBJ1-1,TRBV30,NA,NA,CAWSVGAGEAFF,TGTGCCTGGAGTGTGGGGGCAGGGGAAGCTTTCTTT
TRBJ1-5,TRBV27,NA,NA,CASSLRGFNQPQHF,TGTGCCAGCAGTTTACGAGGGTTTAATCAGCCCCAGCATTTT
TRBJ2-4,TRBV6-2/TRBV6-3,NA,once,CASSYSGNPNIQYF,TGTGCCAGCAGTTACTCCGGGAACCCAAACATTCAGTACTTC
TRBJ2-1,TRBV29-1,TRBD2,NA,CSFTTRGRTYNEQFF,TGCAGCTTCACCACCCGCGGGAGGACCTACAATGAGCAGTTCTTC
TRBJ2-7,TRBV11-2,TRBD1,NA,CASSLTGSDPFYEQYF,TGTGCCAGCAGCCTGACAGGGTCCGATCCTTTCTACGAGCAGTACTTC
TRBJ1-5,TRBV5-8,NA,NA,CASSFLTAHQPQHF,TGTGCCAGCAGCTTTTTAACAGCTCATCAGCCCCAGCATTTT
TRBJ2-1,TRBV11-2,NA,NA,CASSLRYRDNEQFF,TGTGCCAGCAGCTTACGATACAGGGACAATGAGCAGTTCTTC
TRBJ2-6,TRBV19,TRBD1,NA,CASSIGTGYSGANVLTF,TGTGCCAGTAGTATTGGGACAGGCTACTCTGGGGCCAACGTCCTGACTTTC
TRBJ1-2,TRBV3-1/TRBV3-2,NA,NA,CASSPGVGGYTF,TGTGCCAGCAGTCCAGGGGTTGGGGGCTACACCTTC
TRBJ1-5,TRBV3-1/TRBV3-2,NA,NA,CASSQGGYNQPQHF,TGTGCCAGCAGCCAGGGGGGGTATAATCAGCCCCAGCATTTT
TRBJ2-1,TRBV27,NA,NA,CASTGGAYEQFF,TGTGCCAGCACGGGGGGCGCCTATGAGCAGTTCTTC
TRBJ2-5,TRBV6-4,NA,NA,CASSPDGGETQYF,TGTGCCAGCAGCCCAGATGGGGGGGAGACCCAGTACTTC
TRBJ2-7,TRBV5-8,TRBD2,once,CASRRTSGNEQYF,TGTGCCAGCAGGAGGACTAGCGGTAACGAGCAGTACTTC
TRBJ2-1,TRBV7-3,TRBD2,NA,CASSVSGGERFF,TGTGCCAGCAGCGTTAGCGGGGGGGAACGGTTCTTC
TRBJ2-1,TRBV19,NA,NA,CASSMPPGAYNEQFF,TGTGCCAGTAGTATGCCTCCGGGAGCCTACAATGAGCAGTTCTTC
TRBJ2-3,TRBV7-8,TRBD2,NA,CASRQGGRSTDTQYF,TGTGCCAGCAGGCAGGGAGGGAGAAGCACAGATACGCAGTATTTT
TRBJ2-2,TRBV7-9,TRBD2,NA,CASSSLLAGGRTGELFF,TGTGCCAGCAGCTCCCTCCTAGCGGGAGGTAGGACCGGGGAGCTGTTTTTT
TRBJ1-1,TRBV5-1,NA,NA,CASSLSGINTEAFF,TGCGCCAGCAGCTTGTCGGGGATCAACACTGAAGCTTTCTTT
TRBJ1-1,TRBV27,NA,NA,CASSLQGNTEAFF,TGTGCCAGCAGCTTACAGGGGAACACTGAAGCTTTCTTT
TRBJ2-2,TRBV15,TRBD2,NA,CATSGGSGGVTGELFF,TGTGCCACCAGCGGGGGGAGCGGGGGGGTCACCGGGGAGCTGTTTTTT
TRBJ1-1,TRBV19,NA,once,CASSDSHLNTEAFF,TGTGCCAGTAGCGACAGCCACCTGAACACTGAAGCTTTCTTT
TRBJ2-7,TRBV19,TRBD1,NA,CASSSRDRDYYEQYF,TGTGCCAGTAGTTCCCGGGACAGGGATTACTACGAGCAGTACTTC
TRBJ2-1,TRBV7-2,TRBD2,NA,CASSLTSGPFNEQFF,TGTGCCAGCAGCCTGACTAGCGGGCCATTCAATGAGCAGTTCTTC
TRBJ1-1,TRBV5-1,TRBD1,NA,CASSGTDRLNTEAFF,TGCGCCAGCAGCGGTACGGACAGGCTGAACACTGAAGCTTTCTTT
TRBJ2-7,TRBV4-1,TRBD2,few,CASSQEWLAGGNEQYF,TGCGCCAGCAGCCAAGAGTGGCTGGCGGGAGGGAACGAGCAGTACTTC
TRBJ2-7,TRBV5-6,NA,NA,CASSLGTGRHSYEQYF,TGTGCCAGCAGCTTGGGCACAGGGCGACATTCCTACGAGCAGTACTTC
TRBJ1-2,TRBV7-9,NA,NA,CASSLARGPYGYTF,TGTGCCAGCAGCTTAGCAAGGGGTCCCTATGGCTACACCTTC
TRBJ2-7,TRBV2,NA,once,CASSFGLNYEQYF,TGTGCCAGCAGCTTCGGACTAAACTACGAGCAGTACTTC
TRBJ1-1,TRBV6-5,NA,NA,CASRIDSYTEAFF,TGTGCCAGCAGGATAGACAGCTACACTGAAGCTTTCTTT
TRBJ1-1,TRBV6-2/TRBV6-3,NA,NA,CASSYIGNTEAFF,TGTGCCAGCAGTTACATTGGCAACACTGAAGCTTTCTTT
TRBJ1-3,TRBV29-1,NA,NA,CSAAKGNTIYF,TGCAGCGCCGCTAAGGGAAACACCATATATTTT
TRBJ2-5,TRBV7-9,TRBD1,once,CASSTIGTGGQETQYF,TGTGCCAGCAGTACTATCGGGACAGGGGGCCAAGAGACCCAGTACTTC
TRBJ1-1,TRBV12-3/TRBV12-4,NA,NA,CASSLGRSEAFF,TGTGCCAGCAGTTTGGGCAGGTCTGAAGCTTTCTTT
TRBJ2-4,TRBV7-2,NA,NA,CASSELAKNIQYF,TGTGCCAGCAGCGAACTAGCCAAAAACATTCAGTACTTC
TRBJ2-7,TRBV6-7,NA,NA,CASPLGGLGYEQYF,TGTGCCAGCCCGCTAGGAGGACTCGGTTACGAGCAGTACTTC
TRBJ2-7,TRBV15,NA,NA,CATSRVGDEQYF,TGTGCCACCAGCAGAGTAGGGGACGAGCAGTACTTC
TRBJ2-5,TRBV4-1,TRBD2,NA,CASSQVPTSGLETQYF,TGCGCCAGCAGCCAAGTTCCAACTAGCGGGTTAGAGACCCAGTACTTC
TRBJ1-6,TRBV7-3,NA,few,CASSREARGDSPLHF,TGTGCCAGCAGCCGCGAAGCTCGAGGAGATTCACCCCTCCACTTT
TRBJ1-3,TRBV27,TRBD1,NA,CASSPGGGNTIYF,TGTGCCAGCTCCCCAGGGGGGGGAAACACCATATATTTT
TRBJ1-2,TRBV7-9,NA,NA,CASSLDPRDTANYGYTF,TGTGCCAGCAGCTTAGACCCCCGGGACACGGCTAACTATGGCTACACCTTC
TRBJ2-7,TRBV14,NA,NA,CASSQVLQDYEQYF,TGTGCCAGCAGCCAAGTTTTACAGGACTACGAGCAGTACTTC
TRBJ2-1,TRBV19,NA,NA,CASSIEPQYNEQFF,TGTGCCAGTAGTATAGAGCCGCAGTACAATGAGCAGTTCTTC